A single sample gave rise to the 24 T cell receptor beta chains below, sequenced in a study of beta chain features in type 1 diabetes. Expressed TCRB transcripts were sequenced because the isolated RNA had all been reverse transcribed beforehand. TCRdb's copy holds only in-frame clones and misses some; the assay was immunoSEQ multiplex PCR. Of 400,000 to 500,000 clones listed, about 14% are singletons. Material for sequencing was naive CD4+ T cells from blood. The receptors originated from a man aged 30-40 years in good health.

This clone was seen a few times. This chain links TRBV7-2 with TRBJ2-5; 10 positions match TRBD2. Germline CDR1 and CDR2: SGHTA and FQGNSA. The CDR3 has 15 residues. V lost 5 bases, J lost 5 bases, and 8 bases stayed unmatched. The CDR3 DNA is TGTGCCAGCAGCGAAGCCCTAGCGGGGGCTGAGACCCAGTACTTC. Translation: CASSEALAGAETQYF.

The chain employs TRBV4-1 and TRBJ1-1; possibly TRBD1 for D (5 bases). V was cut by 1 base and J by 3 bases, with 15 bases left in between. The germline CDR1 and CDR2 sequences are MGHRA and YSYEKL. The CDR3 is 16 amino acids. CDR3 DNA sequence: TGCGCCAGCAGCCAAGCGGCCGGGGCGACATACACTGAAGCTTTCTTT. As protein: CASSQAAGATYTEAFF.

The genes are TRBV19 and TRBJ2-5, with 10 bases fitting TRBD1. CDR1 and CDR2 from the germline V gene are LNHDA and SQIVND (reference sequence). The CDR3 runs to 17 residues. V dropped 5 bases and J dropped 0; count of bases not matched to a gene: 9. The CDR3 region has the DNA TGTGCCAGTAGTCCCCTCGGACAGGGGGAAAACCAAGAGACCCAGTACTTC. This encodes CASSPLGQGENQETQYF. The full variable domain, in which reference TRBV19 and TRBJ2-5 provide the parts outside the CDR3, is DGGITQSPKYLFRKEGQNVTLSCEQNLNHDAMYWYRQDPGQGLRLIYYSQIVNDFQKGDIAEGYSVSREKKESFPLTVTSAQKNPTAFYLCASSPLGQGENQETQYFGPGTRLLVL.

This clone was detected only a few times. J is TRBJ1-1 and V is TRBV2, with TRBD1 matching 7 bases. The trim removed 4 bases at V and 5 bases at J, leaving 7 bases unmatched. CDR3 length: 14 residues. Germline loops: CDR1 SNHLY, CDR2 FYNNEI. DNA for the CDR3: TGTGCCAGCAGTGGAGGGGGCTCAAATACTGAAGCTTTCTTT. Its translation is CASSGGGSNTEAFF.

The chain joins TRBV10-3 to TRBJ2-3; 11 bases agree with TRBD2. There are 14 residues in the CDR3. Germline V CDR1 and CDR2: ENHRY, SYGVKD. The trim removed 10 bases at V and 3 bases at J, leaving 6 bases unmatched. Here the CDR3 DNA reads TGTGCCACCCGACTAGCGGGGTTAACAGATACGCAGTATTTT. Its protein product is CATRLAGLTDTQYF.

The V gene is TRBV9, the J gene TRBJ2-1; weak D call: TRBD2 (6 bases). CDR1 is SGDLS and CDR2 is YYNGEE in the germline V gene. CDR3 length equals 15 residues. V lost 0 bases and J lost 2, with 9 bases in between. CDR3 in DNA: TGTGCCAGCAGCGTAGTGGAGGGAACCTACAATGAGCAGTTCTTC. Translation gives CASSVVEGTYNEQFF.

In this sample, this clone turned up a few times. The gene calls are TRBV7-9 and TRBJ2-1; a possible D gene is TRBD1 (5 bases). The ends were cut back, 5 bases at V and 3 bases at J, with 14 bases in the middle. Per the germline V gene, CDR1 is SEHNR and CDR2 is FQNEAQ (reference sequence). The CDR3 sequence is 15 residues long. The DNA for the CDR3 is TGTGCCAGCAGCCCCCAGGGATTAATCTACAATGAGCAGTTCTTC. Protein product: CASSPQGLIYNEQFF.

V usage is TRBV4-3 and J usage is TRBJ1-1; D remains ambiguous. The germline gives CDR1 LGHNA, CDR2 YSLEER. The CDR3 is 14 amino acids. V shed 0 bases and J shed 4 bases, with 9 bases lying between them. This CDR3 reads CASSQDRIFTEAFF. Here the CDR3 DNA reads TGCGCCAGCAGCCAAGATAGGATCTTCACTGAAGCTTTCTTT.

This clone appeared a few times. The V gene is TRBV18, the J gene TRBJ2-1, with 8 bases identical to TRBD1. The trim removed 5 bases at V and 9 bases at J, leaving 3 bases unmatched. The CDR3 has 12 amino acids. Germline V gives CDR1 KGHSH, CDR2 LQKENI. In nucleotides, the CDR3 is TGTGCCAGCTCATACACAGGGGGTGAGCAGTTCTTC. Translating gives CASSYTGGEQFF.

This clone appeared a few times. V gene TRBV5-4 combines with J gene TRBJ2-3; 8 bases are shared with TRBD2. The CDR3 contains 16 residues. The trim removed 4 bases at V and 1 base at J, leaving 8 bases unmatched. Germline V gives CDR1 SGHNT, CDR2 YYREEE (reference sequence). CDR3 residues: CASSRAGTSGTDTQYF. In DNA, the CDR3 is TGTGCCAGCAGCCGTGCCGGGACTAGTGGCACAGATACGCAGTATTTT.

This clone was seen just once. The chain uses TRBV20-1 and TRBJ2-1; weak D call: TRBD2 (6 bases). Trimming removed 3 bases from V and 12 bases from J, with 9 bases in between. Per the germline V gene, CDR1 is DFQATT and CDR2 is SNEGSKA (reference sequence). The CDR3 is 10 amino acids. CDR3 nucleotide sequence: TGCAGTGCTAGGACGGAGGGGCAGTTCTTC. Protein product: CSARTEGQFF.

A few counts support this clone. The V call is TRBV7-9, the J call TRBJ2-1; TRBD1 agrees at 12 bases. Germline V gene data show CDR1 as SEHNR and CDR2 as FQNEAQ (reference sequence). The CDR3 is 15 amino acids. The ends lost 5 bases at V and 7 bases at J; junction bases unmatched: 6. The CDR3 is CASSPRDRGRNEQFF. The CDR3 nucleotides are TGTGCCAGCAGCCCTCGGGACAGGGGGCGTAATGAGCAGTTCTTC.

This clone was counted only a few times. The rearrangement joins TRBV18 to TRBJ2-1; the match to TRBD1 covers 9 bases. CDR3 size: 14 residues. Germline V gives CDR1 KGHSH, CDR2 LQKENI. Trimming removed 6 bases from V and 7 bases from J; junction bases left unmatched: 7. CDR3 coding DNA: TGTGCCAGCTCGGTAAGGACAGGGGAAAATGAGCAGTTCTTC. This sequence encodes CASSVRTGENEQFF.

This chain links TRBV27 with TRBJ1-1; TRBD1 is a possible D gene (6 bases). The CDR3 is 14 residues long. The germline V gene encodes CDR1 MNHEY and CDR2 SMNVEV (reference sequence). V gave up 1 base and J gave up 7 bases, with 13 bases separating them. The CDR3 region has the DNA TGTGCCAGCAGTTTATGGGGGGGGCAGGTTGAAGCTTTCTTT. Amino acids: CASSLWGGQVEAFF.

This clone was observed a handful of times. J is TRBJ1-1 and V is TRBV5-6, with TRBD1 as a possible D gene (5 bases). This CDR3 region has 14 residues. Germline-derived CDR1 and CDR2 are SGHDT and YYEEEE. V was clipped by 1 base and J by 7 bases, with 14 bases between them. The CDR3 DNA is TGTGCCAGCAGCTTGAAAGGGGCCGAAGGTGAAGCTTTCTTT. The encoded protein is CASSLKGAEGEAFF.

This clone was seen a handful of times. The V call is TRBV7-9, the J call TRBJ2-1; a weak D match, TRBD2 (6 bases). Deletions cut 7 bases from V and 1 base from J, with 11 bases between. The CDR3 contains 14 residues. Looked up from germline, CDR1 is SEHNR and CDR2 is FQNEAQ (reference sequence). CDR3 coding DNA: TGTGCCAGCACCTTGGGAGGATCCTACAATGAGCAGTTCTTC. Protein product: CASTLGGSYNEQFF.

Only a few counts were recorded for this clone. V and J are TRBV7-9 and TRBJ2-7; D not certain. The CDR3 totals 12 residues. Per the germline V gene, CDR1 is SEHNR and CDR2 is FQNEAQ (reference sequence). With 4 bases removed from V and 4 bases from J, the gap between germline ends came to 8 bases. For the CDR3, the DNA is TGTGCCAGCAGCTCGGACGGATACGAGCAGTACTTC. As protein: CASSSDGYEQYF.

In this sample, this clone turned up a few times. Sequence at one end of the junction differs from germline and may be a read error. CDR3 in DNA: TGCGCCAGCAGCCAATCAAACGGACTAGCTATCGTCTTC. It yields the protein CASSQSNGLAIVF. V usage is TRBV4-1 and J usage is TRBJ2-1; TRBD2 aligns across 8 bases. The germline V gene has CDR1 MGHRA and CDR2 YSYEKL. This CDR3 has 13 amino acids.

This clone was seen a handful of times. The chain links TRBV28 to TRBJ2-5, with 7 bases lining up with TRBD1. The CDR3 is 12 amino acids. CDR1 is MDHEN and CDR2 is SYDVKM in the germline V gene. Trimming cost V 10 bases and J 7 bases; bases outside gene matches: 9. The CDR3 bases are TGTGCCACCAAGGACAGGATGGGGACCCAGTACTTC. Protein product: CATKDRMGTQYF. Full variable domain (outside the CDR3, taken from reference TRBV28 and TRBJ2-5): DVKVTQSSRYLVKRTGEKVFLECVQDMDHENMFWYRQDPGLGLRLIYFSYDVKMKEKGDIPEGYSVSREKKERFSLILESASTNQTSMYLCATKDRMGTQYFGPGTRLLVL.

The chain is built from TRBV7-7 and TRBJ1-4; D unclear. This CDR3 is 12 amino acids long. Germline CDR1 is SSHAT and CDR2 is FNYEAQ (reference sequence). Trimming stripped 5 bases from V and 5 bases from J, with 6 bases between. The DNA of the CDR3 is TGTGCCAGCAGCCATCCGAATGAAAAACTGTTTTTT. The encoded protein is CASSHPNEKLFF.

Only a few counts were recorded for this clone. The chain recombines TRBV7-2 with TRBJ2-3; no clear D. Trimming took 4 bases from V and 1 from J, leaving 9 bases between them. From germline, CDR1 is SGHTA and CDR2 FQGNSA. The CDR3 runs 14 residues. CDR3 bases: TGTGCCAGCAGCTCCGACTGGGGCACAGATACGCAGTATTTT. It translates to CASSSDWGTDTQYF.

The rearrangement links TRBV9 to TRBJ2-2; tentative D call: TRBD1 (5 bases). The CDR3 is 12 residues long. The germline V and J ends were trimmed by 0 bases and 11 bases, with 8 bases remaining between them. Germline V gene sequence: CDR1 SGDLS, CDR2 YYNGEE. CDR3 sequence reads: CASSVARTELFF. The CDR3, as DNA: TGTGCCAGCAGCGTAGCTCGGACAGAGCTGTTTTTT.

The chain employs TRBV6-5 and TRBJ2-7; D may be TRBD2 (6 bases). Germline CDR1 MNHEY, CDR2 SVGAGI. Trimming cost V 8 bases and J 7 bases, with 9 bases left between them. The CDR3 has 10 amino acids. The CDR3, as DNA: TGTGCCAGCGGGACTCGGGAGCAGTACGTC. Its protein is CASGTREQYV.

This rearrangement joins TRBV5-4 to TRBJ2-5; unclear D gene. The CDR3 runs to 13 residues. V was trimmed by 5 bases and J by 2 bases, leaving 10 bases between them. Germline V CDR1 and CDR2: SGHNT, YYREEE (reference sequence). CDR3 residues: CASRTGPQETQYF. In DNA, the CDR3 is TGTGCCAGCAGAACTGGACCTCAAGAGACCCAGTACTTC.